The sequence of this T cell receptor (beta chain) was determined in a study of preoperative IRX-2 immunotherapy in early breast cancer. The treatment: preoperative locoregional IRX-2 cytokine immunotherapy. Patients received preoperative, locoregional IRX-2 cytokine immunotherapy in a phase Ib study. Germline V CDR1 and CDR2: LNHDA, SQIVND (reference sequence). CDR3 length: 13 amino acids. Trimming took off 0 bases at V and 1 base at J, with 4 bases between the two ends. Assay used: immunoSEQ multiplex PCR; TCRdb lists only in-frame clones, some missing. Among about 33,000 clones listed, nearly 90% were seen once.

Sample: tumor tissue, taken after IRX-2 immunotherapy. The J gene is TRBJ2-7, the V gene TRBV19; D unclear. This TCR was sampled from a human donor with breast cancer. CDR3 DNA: TGTGCCAGTAGTATAGATCATTCCTACGAGCAGTACTTC. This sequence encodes CASSIDHSYEQYF.